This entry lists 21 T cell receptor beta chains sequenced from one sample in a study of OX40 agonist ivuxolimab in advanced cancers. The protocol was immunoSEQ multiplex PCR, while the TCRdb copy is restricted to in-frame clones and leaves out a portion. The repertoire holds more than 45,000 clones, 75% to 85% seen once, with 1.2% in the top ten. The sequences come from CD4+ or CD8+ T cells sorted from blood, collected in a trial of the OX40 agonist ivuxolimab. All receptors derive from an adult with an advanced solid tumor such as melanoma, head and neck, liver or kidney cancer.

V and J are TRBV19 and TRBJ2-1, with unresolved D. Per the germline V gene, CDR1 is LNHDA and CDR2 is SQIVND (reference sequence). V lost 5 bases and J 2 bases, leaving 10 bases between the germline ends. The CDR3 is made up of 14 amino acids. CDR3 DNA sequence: TGTGCCAGTAGTGCCCGACGGACCTACAATGAGCAGTTCTTC. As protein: CASSARRTYNEQFF. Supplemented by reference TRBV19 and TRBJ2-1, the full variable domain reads DGGITQSPKYLFRKEGQNVTLSCEQNLNHDAMYWYRQDPGQGLRLIYYSQIVNDFQKGDIAEGYSVSREKKESFPLTVTSAQKNPTAFYLCASSARRTYNEQFFGPGTRLTVL.

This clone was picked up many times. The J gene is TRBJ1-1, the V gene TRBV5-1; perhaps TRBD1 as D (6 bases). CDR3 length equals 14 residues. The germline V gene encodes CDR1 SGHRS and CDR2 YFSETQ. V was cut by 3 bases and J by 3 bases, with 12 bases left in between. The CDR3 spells CASSWGPGDTEAFF. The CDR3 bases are TGCGCCAGCAGCTGGGGGCCCGGCGACACTGAAGCTTTCTTT.

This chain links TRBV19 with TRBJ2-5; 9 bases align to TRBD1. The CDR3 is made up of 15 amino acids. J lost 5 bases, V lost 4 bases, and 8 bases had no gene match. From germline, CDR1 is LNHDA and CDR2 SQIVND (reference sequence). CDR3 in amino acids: CASSKLQGAIETQYF. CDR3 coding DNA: TGTGCCAGTAGTAAATTACAGGGGGCGATTGAGACCCAGTACTTC.

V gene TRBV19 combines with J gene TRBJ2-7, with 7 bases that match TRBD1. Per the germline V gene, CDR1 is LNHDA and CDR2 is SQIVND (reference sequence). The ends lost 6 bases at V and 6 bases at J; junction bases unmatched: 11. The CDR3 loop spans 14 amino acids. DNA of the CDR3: TGTGCCAGTAGCCCCCGGCCACAGGGGCTCGAGCAGTACTTC. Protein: CASSPRPQGLEQYF.

CDR3 in DNA: TGTGCCAGTAGCCGATCAGGACAGGGTGGAACTGAAGCTTTCTTT. Protein: CASSRSGQGGTEAFF. The genes are TRBV19 and TRBJ1-1; 8 nucleotides align to TRBD1. Germline loops: CDR1 LNHDA, CDR2 SQIVND (reference sequence). The CDR3 is 15 amino acids. V gave up 6 bases and J gave up 5 bases; unmatched junction bases: 11.

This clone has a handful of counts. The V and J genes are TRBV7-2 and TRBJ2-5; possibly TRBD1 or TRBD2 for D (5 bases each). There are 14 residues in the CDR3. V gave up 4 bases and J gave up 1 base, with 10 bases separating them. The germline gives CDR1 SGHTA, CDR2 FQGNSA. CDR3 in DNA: TGTGCCAGCAGCTCCTCCGGGACCCAAGAGACCCAGTACTTC. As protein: CASSSSGTQETQYF.

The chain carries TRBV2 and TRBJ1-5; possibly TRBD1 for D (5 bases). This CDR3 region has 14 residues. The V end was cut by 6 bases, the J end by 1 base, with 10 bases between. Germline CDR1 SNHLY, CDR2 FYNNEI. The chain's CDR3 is CASRWGGSNQPQHF. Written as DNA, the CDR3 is TGTGCCAGCAGGTGGGGCGGAAGCAATCAGCCCCAGCATTTT.

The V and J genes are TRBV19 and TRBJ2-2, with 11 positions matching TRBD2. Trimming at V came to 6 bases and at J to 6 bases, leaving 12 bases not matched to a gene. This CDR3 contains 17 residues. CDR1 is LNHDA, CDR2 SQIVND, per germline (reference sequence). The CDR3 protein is CASSLSGGAVISGELFF. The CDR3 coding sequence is TGTGCCAGTAGCCTTAGCGGGGGGGCGGTCATCTCCGGGGAGCTGTTTTTT. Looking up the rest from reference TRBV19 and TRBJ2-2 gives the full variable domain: DGGITQSPKYLFRKEGQNVTLSCEQNLNHDAMYWYRQDPGQGLRLIYYSQIVNDFQKGDIAEGYSVSREKKESFPLTVTSAQKNPTAFYLCASSLSGGAVISGELFFGEGSRLTVL.

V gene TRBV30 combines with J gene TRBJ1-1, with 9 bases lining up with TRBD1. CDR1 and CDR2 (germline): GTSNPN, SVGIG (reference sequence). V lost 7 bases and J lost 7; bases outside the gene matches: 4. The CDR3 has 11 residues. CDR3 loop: CAYTTGGEAFF. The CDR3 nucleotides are TGTGCCTACACGACAGGGGGTGAAGCTTTCTTT. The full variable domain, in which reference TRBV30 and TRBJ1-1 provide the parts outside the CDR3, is SQTIHQWPATLVQPVGSPLSLECTVEGTSNPNLYWYRQAAGRGLQLLFYSVGIGQISSEVPQNLSASRPQDRQFILSSKKLLLSDSGFYLCAYTTGGEAFFGQGTRLTVV.

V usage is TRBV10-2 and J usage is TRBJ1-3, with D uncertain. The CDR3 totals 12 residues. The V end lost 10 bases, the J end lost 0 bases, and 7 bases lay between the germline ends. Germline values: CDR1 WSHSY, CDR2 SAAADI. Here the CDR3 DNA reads TGCGCCACCGGGCACTCTGGAAACACCATATATTTT. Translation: CATGHSGNTIYF.

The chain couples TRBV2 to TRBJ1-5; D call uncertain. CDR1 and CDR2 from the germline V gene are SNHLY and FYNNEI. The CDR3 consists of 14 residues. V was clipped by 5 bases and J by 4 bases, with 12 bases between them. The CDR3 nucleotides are TGTGCCAGCAGTCGCTGGGCACCAAATCAGCCCCAGCATTTT. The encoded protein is CASSRWAPNQPQHF.

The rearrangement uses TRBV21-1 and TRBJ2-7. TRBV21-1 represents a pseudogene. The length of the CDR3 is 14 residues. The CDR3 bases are TGTGCCAGCAGCAATTGTAACATAGCCTACGAGCAGTACTTC. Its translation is CASSNCNIAYEQYF.

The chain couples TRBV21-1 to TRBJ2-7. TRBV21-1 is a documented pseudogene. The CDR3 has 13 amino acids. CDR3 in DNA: TGTGCCAGCGAGGGGCCTTCAAACTACGAGCAGTACTTC. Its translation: CASEGPSNYEQYF.

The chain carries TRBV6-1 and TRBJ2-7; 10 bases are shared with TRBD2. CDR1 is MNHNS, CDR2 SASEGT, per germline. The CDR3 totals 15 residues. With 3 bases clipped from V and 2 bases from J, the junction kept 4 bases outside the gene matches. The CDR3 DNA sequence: TGTGCCAGCAGTGACTGGACTAGCGGTACCTACGAGCAGTACTTC. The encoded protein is CASSDWTSGTYEQYF.

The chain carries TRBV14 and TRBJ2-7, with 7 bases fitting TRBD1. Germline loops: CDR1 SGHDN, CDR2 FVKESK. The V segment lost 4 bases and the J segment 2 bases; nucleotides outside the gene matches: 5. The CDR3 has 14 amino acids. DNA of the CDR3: TGTGCCAGCAGCCGATACAGGGGTGCCTACGAGCAGTACTTC. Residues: CASSRYRGAYEQYF.

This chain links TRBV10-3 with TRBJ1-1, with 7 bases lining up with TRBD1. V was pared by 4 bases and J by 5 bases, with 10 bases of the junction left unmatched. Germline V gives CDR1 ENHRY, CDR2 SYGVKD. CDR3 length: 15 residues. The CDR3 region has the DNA TGTGCCATCAGTGGAGGTAAGGGGGCTGTGACTGAAGCTTTCTTT. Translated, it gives CAISGGKGAVTEAFF.

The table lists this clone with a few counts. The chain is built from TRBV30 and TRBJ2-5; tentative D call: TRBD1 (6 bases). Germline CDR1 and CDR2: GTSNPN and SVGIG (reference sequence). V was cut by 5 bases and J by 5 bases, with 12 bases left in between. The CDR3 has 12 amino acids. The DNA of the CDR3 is TGTGCCTGGGGTACAGGGTTGGAGACCCAGTACTTC. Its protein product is CAWGTGLETQYF. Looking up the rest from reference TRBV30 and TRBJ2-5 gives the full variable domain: SQTIHQWPATLVQPVGSPLSLECTVEGTSNPNLYWYRQAAGRGLQLLFYSVGIGQISSEVPQNLSASRPQDRQFILSSKKLLLSDSGFYLCAWGTGLETQYFGPGTRLLVL.

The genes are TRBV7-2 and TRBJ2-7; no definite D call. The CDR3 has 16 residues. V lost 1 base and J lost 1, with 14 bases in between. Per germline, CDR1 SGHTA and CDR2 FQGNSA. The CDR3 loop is CASSLVSGTESYEQYF. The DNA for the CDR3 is TGTGCCAGCAGCTTAGTTTCCGGAACCGAGTCCTACGAGCAGTACTTC.

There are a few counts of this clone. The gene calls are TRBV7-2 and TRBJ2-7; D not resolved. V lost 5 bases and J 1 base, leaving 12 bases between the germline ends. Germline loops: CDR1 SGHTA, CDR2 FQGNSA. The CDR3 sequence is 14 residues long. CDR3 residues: CASSPMASSYEQYF. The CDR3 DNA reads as TGTGCCAGCAGCCCGATGGCTAGTTCCTACGAGCAGTACTTC.

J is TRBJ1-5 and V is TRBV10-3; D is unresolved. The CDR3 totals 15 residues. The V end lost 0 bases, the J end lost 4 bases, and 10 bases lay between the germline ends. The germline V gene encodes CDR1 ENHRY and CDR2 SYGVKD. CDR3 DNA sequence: TGTGCCATCAGTGAGTCGAAGGGTGGGAATCAGCCCCAGCATTTT. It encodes CAISESKGGNQPQHF.

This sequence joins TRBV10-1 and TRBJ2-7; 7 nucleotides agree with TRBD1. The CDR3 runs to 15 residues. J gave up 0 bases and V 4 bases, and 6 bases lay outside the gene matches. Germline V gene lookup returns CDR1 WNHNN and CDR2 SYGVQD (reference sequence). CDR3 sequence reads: CASSGSRGSSYEQYF. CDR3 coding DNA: TGCGCCAGCAGTGGTTCCAGGGGGAGCTCCTACGAGCAGTACTTC.